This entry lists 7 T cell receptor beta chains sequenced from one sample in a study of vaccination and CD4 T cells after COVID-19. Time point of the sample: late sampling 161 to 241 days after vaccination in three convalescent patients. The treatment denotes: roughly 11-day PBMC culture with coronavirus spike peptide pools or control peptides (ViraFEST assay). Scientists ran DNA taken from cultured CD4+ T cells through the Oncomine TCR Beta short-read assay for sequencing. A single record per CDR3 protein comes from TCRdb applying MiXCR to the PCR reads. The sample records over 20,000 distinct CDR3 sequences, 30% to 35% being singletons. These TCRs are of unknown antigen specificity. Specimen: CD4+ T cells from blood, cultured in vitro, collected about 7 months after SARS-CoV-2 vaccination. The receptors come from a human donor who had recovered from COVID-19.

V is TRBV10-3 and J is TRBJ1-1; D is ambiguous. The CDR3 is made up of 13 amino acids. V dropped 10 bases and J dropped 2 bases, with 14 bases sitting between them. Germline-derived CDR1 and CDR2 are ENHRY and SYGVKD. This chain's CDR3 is CATQELPNTEAFF. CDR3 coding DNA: TGTGCCACCCAAGAATTGCCCAACACTGAAGCTTTCTTT.

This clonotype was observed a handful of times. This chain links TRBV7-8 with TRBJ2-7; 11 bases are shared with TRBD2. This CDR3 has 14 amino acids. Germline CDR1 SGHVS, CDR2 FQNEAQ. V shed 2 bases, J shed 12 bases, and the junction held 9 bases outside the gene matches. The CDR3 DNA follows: TGTGCCAGCAGCTTACCACTAGCGGGAGCATTAGCGTACTTC. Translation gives CASSLPLAGALAYF.

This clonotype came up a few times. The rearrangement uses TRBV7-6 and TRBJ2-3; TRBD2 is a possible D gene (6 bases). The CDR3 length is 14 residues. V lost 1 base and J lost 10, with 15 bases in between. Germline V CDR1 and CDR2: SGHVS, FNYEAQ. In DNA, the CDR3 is TGTGCCAGCAGCTTAGGTCCCTATGGGACTCCGCAGTATTTT. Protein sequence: CASSLGPYGTPQYF.

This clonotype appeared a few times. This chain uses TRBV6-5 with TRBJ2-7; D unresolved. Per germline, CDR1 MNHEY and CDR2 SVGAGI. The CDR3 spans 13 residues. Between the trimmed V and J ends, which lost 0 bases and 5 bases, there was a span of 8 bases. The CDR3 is CASSYSGQHEQYF. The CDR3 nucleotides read TGTGCCAGCAGTTACTCAGGGCAGCACGAGCAGTACTTC.

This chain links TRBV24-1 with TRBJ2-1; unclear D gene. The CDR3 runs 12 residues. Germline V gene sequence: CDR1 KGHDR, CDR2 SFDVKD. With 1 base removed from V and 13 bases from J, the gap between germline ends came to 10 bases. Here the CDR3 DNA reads TGTGCCACCAGTGATTTATTGGGCGTACAGTTCTTC. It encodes CATSDLLGVQFF.

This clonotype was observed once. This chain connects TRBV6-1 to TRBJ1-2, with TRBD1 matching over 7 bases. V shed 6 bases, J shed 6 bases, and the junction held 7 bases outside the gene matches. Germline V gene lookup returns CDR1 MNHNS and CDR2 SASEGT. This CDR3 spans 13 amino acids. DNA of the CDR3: TGTGCCAGCAGCGATATACAGGGGAATGGCTACACCTTC. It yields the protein CASSDIQGNGYTF.

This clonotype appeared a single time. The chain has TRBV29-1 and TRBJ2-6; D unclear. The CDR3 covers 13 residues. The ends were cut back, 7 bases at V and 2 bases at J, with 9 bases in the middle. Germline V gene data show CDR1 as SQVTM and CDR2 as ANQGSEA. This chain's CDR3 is CSARTTGANVLTF. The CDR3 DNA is TGCAGCGCCCGCACAACTGGGGCCAACGTCCTGACTTTC.